The 5 T cell receptor beta chains presented below share a single source sample, sequenced in a study of blood T cell repertoires in COVID-19. Sequencing used immunoSEQ multiplex PCR; TCRdb keeps in-frame clones, though not all of them. The table has 90,000 to 100,000 clones, 82% seen once. Sequences were obtained from peripheral blood. The receptors derive from an elderly man with acute or convalescent COVID-19.

The chain couples TRBV12-5 to TRBJ2-3; TRBD1 matches at 8 bases. Germline CDR1 LGHNT, CDR2 FRNRAP. The CDR3 consists of 16 residues. The V and J ends lost 0 bases and 4 bases, in that order; junction bases with no gene match: 6. CDR3 sequence reads: CASGLVKGQGPDTQYF. The CDR3 DNA reads TGTGCTAGTGGTTTGGTCAAAGGACAGGGCCCAGATACGCAGTATTTT.

V gene TRBV12-5 combines with J gene TRBJ2-2; TRBD1 matches at 8 bases. This CDR3 region has 16 residues. V was clipped by 7 bases and J by 4 bases; unmatched bases: 11. The germline V gene encodes CDR1 LGHNT and CDR2 FRNRAP. The CDR3 region has the DNA TGTGCTAGTGCCGGGACAGGAGGATCCCCCACCGGGGAGCTGTTTTTT. It codes for CASAGTGGSPTGELFF.

The genes are TRBV18 and TRBJ1-5; perhaps TRBD1 as D (6 bases). V was shortened by 3 bases and J by 2 bases, with 11 bases between the two germline ends. CDR1 KGHSH and CDR2 LQKENI come from the germline V gene. CDR3 length equals 15 residues. CDR3 sequence: CASSPGGRGNQPQHF. The CDR3 region has the DNA TGTGCCAGCTCACCGGGGGGGCGCGGCAATCAGCCCCAGCATTTT.

The rearrangement joins TRBV19 to TRBJ2-7, with 7 nucleotides matching TRBD2. The CDR3 consists of 15 residues. Losses at the gene ends were 1 base for V and 3 bases for J; bases not matched to a gene: 6. The germline gives CDR1 LNHDA, CDR2 SQIVND (reference sequence). The CDR3 nucleotides are TGTGCCAGTAGTATAGGCGCTAGCGGTGTCTACGAGCAGTACTTC. It encodes CASSIGASGVYEQYF.

This rearrangement joins TRBV19 to TRBJ1-1; TRBD1 is a possible D gene (6 bases). The CDR3 loop spans 16 amino acids. Germline CDR1 is LNHDA and CDR2 is SQIVND (reference sequence). Trimming took 3 bases from V and 0 from J, leaving 14 bases between them. The CDR3 loop reads CASSISSGHMNTEAFF. DNA for the CDR3: TGTGCCAGTAGTATTTCCTCGGGACACATGAACACTGAAGCTTTCTTT. Looking up the rest from reference TRBV19 and TRBJ1-1 gives the full variable domain: DGGITQSPKYLFRKEGQNVTLSCEQNLNHDAMYWYRQDPGQGLRLIYYSQIVNDFQKGDIAEGYSVSREKKESFPLTVTSAQKNPTAFYLCASSISSGHMNTEAFFGQGTRLTVV.